Shown below are 5 T cell receptor beta chains from a single sample sequenced in a study of control samples from healthy donors and cancer patients. Sequenced by immunoSEQ multiplex PCR; TCRdb stores in-frame clones only, minus some. The sample lists about 77,000 clones, 85% to 95% occurring once. Sequences were obtained from blood. The source of these receptors is a woman aged 60-75 years in good health.

The J gene is TRBJ1-6, the V gene TRBV28, with TRBD1 as a possible D gene (6 bases). V lost 7 bases and J lost 5, with 18 bases in between. The CDR3 is made up of 16 amino acids. Per the germline V gene, CDR1 is MDHEN and CDR2 is SYDVKM. CDR3 protein: CASKGGSRANNSPLHF. The CDR3 DNA is TGTGCCAGCAAAGGGGGTTCGAGGGCCAATAATTCACCCCTCCACTTT.

The chain carries TRBV27 and TRBJ1-4; D might be TRBD1 (6 bases). V gave up 2 bases and J gave up 7 bases, with 14 bases separating them. There are 15 residues in the CDR3. CDR1 is MNHEY and CDR2 is SMNVEV in the germline V gene (reference sequence). The chain's CDR3 is CASSLTQGRAEKLFF. The CDR3 nucleotides are TGTGCCAGCAGTTTAACTCAGGGGAGGGCTGAAAAACTGTTTTTT.

The gene calls are TRBV7-9 and TRBJ2-1, with D unclear. With 2 bases removed from V and 12 bases from J, the gap between germline ends came to 11 bases. Germline V gene sequence: CDR1 SEHNR, CDR2 FQNEAQ (reference sequence). The CDR3 runs 12 residues. For the CDR3, the DNA is TGTGCCAGCAGCTTACCCCCTTCGTCGCAGTTCTTC. As protein: CASSLPPSSQFF.

The chain is built from TRBV19 and TRBJ1-6; 9 bases fit TRBD1. V was clipped by 7 bases and J by 9 bases; unmatched bases: 10. Looked up from germline, CDR1 is LNHDA and CDR2 is SQIVND (reference sequence). CDR3 length equals 15 residues. CDR3 coding DNA: TGTGCCAGTACTACAGAGGGGACAGGGCGTTCACCCCTCCACTTT. It codes for CASTTEGTGRSPLHF.

This clone has just one count. This chain uses TRBV28 with TRBJ1-2; D is possibly TRBD1 (6 bases). The V and J ends lost 6 bases and 7 bases respectively, with 15 bases between them. The germline CDR1 and CDR2 sequences are MDHEN and SYDVKM. The CDR3 runs 13 residues. CDR3 in DNA: TGTGCCAGCAGCCGAGGGCGGGGGCCTGGCTACACCTTC. Its protein product is CASSRGRGPGYTF.